A single T cell receptor (beta chain) is shown here with its context. This sample was included in a study of blood T cell repertoires in COVID-19. For the study at large: Italy, Spain and the United States were the sources of the convalescent and acute COVID-19 samples. Sources were T cells, B-cell-depleted T cells, or PBMCs; the material itself was cDNA or gDNA.

The V gene's germline CDR1 is SGHVS and CDR2 FNYEAQ. The CDR3 extends over 16 amino acids. The V gene lost 1 base and the J gene lost 2 bases, with 12 bases spanning the gap. Original processing methods: Amplification from reference gene primers served as the basis for estimated nucleated cell counts. Using immunoSEQ multiplex PCR, the repertoire was profiled, and TCRdb retains in-frame clones only, with some absent. The DNA was the basis for D and trimming; V, J and clone size are from that table. The sample lists about 130,000 clones, over 70% occurring once. The chain carries TRBV7-6 and TRBJ2-1; a possible D gene is TRBD2 (7 bases). The sample consisted of peripheral blood. This TCR came from a woman between 50 and 59 years old with acute or convalescent COVID-19. The CDR3 coding sequence is TGTGCCAGCAGCTTAGTGGGGAGGGACACCTACAATGAGCAGTTCTTC. Protein: CASSLVGRDTYNEQFF. Full variable domain (rest looked up from reference TRBV7-6 and TRBJ2-1): GAGVSQSPRYKVTKRGQDVALRCDPISGHVSLYWYRQALGQGPEFLTYFNYEAQQDKSGLPNDRFSAERPEGSISTLTIQRTEQRDSAMYRCASSLVGRDTYNEQFFGPGTRLTVL.